The clone carrying this T cell receptor (beta chain) occurred many times. Its antigen is not identified. These data come from a study of T-cell reconstitution after alpha-beta-depleted transplantation in children. Germline V gene data show CDR1 as MNHEY and CDR2 as SVGAGI. This CDR3 has 16 residues. Trimming at V came to 2 bases and at J to 1 base, leaving 7 bases not matched to a gene. Findings and caveats of the study: There were some patients whose high TCRbeta diversity at day 60 came from surviving recipient T cells and thymic progenitors. The main origin of T-cell counts and diversity one year after transplant was newly produced T cells. Reportedly, roughly two months post-transplant, alpha-beta T cells arose from several hundred expanded graft clones.

A library of TCRbeta sequences, prepared with unique molecular identifiers, was generated. TCRdb analysed the PCR reads with MiXCR anew, one entry per CDR3 protein. The sample lists about 580,000 distinct CDR3 sequences, approximately 22% occurring once. This receptor was identified in a boy under two years old who had a stem cell transplant for acute myeloid leukemia, so the T cells may come from the graft donor. Specimen: PBMCs, mostly from graft donor cells, collected 360 days after TCRalphabeta/CD19-depleted stem cell transplant. The chain joins TRBV6-5 to TRBJ2-7; 8 positions agree with TRBD2. CDR3 nucleotide sequence: TGTGCCAGCAGTTACCTGGCGGGGGGCCCTTCCTACGAGCAGTACTTC. This translates into CASSYLAGGPSYEQYF.